This T cell receptor beta chain was captured by sequencing in a study of T cell responses to AZD1222 COVID-19 vaccine. The overall study: Investigators merged groups given second doses at roughly 4 or roughly 12 weeks.

Study-level results: Baseline serology detected seropositivity in only a handful of AZD1222 recipients. A mostly white British donor set with more females was recruited, and clonal diversity was possibly underestimated. Spike-specific TCR breadth and depth grew following two AZD1222 doses.

Measured with immunoSEQ multiplex PCR; TCRdb has only the in-frame clones, and not every one. The repertoire holds some 140,000 clones, with 70% to 90% as singletons. The CDR3 runs to 14 residues. Germline V gene sequence: CDR1 KGHDR, CDR2 SFDVKD. The V end was cut by 4 bases, the J end by 4 bases, with 12 bases between. For this clone: Its antigen is unknown.

The V and J genes are TRBV24-1 and TRBJ1-2; D unclear. Sequencing was performed on peripheral blood, taken on day 0 of AZD1222 vaccination. The receptor's source is an adult in good health. CDR3 DNA sequence: TGTGCCACCAGTGACCCCCCAAAGACCTATGGCTACACCTTC. Encoded protein: CATSDPPKTYGYTF.